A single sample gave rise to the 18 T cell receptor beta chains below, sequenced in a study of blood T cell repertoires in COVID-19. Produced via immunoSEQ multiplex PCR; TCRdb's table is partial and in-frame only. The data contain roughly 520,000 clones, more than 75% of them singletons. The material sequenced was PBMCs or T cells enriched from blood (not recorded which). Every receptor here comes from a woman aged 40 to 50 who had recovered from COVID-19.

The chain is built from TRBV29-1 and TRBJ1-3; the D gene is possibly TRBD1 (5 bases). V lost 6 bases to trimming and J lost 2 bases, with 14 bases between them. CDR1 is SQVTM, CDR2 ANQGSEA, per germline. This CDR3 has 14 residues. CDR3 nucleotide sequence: TGCAGCGTCGACGATACAGGAGCTGGAAACACCATATATTTT. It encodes CSVDDTGAGNTIYF.

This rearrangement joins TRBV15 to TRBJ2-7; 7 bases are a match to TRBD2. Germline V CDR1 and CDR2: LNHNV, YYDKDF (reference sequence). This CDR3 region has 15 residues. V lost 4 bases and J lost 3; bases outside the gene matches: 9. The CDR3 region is CATSKAGRAIYEQYF. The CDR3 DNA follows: TGTGCCACCAGCAAAGCAGGGAGGGCAATCTACGAGCAGTACTTC.

The DNA of the CDR3 is TGCGCCAGCAGCGGTAGCGGGAGAGTTTTCATCGATGAGCAGTTCTTC. The encoded protein is CASSGSGRVFIDEQFF. The chain employs TRBV5-1 and TRBJ2-1, with 9 positions matching TRBD2. V lost 4 bases to trimming and J lost 8 bases; unmatched junction nucleotides: 13. The CDR3 is 16 amino acids. Germline V gene sequence: CDR1 SGHRS, CDR2 YFSETQ. Together with reference TRBV5-1 and TRBJ2-1, the CDR3 gives the full variable domain: KAGVTQTPRYLIKTRGQQVTLSCSPISGHRSVSWYQQTPGQGLQFLFEYFSETQRNKGNFPGRFSGRQFSNSRSEMNVSTLELGDSALYLCASSGSGRVFIDEQFFGPGTRLTVL.

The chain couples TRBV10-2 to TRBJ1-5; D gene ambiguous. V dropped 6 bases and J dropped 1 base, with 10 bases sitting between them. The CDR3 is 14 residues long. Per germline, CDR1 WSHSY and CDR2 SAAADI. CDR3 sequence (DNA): TGCGCCAGCAGCCCCTGGCAGAGCAATCAGCCCCAGCATTTT. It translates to CASSPWQSNQPQHF.

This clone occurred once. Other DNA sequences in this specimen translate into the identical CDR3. CDR3 DNA sequence: TGCGCCAGCAGCTTCCAGGGGGCCGCTGGAAACACCATATATTTT. Amino acids: CASSFQGAAGNTIYF. The rearrangement links TRBV5-1 to TRBJ1-3, with 8 bases identical to TRBD1. CDR3 length: 15 amino acids. Per germline, CDR1 SGHRS and CDR2 YFSETQ. Unmatched junction bases numbered 3, after V lost 2 bases and J lost 2 bases. The entire variable domain, with the rest obtained from reference TRBV5-1 and TRBJ1-3, is as follows: KAGVTQTPRYLIKTRGQQVTLSCSPISGHRSVSWYQQTPGQGLQFLFEYFSETQRNKGNFPGRFSGRQFSNSRSEMNVSTLELGDSALYLCASSFQGAAGNTIYFGEGSWLTVV.

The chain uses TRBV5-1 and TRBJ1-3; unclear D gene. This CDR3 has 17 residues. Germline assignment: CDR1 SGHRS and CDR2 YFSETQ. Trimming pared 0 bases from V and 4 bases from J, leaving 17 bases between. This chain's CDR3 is CASSLVTISNAGNTIYF. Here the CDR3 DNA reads TGCGCCAGCAGCTTGGTGACTATTTCCAACGCCGGAAACACCATATATTTT. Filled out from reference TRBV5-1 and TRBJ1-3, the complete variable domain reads KAGVTQTPRYLIKTRGQQVTLSCSPISGHRSVSWYQQTPGQGLQFLFEYFSETQRNKGNFPGRFSGRQFSNSRSEMNVSTLELGDSALYLCASSLVTISNAGNTIYFGEGSWLTVV.

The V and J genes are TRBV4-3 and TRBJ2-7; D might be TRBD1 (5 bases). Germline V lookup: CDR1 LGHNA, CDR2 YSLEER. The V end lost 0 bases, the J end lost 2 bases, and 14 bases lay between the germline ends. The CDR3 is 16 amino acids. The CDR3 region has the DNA TGCGCCAGCAGCCAAGACGTCACAGGTCGAGCCTACGAGCAGTACTTC. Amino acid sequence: CASSQDVTGRAYEQYF.

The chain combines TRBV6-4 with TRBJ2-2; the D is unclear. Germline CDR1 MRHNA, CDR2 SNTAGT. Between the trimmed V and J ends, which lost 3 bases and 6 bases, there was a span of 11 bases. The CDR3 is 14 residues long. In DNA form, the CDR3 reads TGTGCCAGCAGTGATGGTCTAGACGCCGGGGAGCTGTTTTTT. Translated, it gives CASSDGLDAGELFF.

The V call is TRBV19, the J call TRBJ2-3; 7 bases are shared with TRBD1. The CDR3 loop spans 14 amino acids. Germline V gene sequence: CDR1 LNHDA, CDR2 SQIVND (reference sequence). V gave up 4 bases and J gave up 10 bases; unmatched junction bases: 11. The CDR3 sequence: CASSTRGTRASQYF. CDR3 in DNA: TGTGCCAGTAGTACCAGGGGGACCCGCGCATCGCAGTATTTT.

CDR3 in amino acids: CASSREEENQPQHF. The CDR3 bases are TGTGCCAGTTCCAGGGAGGAAGAAAATCAGCCCCAGCATTTT. The rearrangement uses TRBV19 and TRBJ1-5; D possibly corresponds to TRBD1 (5 bases). V gave up 8 bases and J gave up 4 bases, with 15 bases separating them. The V gene's germline CDR1 is LNHDA and CDR2 SQIVND (reference sequence). The CDR3 sequence is 14 residues long.

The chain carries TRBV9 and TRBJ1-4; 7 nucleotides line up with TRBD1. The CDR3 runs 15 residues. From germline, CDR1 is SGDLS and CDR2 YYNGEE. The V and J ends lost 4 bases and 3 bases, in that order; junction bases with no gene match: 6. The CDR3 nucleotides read TGTGCCAGCAGCATCCAGGACAGGCCTAATGAAAAACTGTTTTTT. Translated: CASSIQDRPNEKLFF. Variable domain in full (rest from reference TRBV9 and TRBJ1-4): DSGVTQTPKHLITATGQRVTLRCSPRSGDLSVYWYQQSLDQGLQFLIQYYNGEERAKGNILERFSAQQFPDLHSELNLSSLELGDSALYFCASSIQDRPNEKLFFGSGTQLSVL.

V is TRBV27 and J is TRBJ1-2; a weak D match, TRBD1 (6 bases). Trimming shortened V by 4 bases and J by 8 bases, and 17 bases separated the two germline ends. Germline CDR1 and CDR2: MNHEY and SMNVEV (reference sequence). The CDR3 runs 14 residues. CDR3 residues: CASSYGGGAQGYTF. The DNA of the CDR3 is TGTGCCAGCAGTTACGGCGGGGGCGCGCAAGGCTACACCTTC.

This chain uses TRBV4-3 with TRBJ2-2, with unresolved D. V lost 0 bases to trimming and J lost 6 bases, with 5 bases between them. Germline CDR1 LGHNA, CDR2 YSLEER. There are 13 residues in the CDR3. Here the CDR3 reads CASSQESAGELFF. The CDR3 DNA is TGCGCCAGCAGCCAAGAATCAGCCGGGGAGCTGTTTTTT.

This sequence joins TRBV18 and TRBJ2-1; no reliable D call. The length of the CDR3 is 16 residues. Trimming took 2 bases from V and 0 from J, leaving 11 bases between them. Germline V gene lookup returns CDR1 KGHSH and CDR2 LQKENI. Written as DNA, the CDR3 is TGTGCCAGCTCACCAGTCCCACTGAGCTCCTACAATGAGCAGTTCTTC. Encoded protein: CASSPVPLSSYNEQFF.

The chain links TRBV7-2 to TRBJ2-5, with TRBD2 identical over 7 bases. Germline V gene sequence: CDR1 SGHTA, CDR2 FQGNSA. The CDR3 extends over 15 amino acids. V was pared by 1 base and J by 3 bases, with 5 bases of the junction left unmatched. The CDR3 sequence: CASSLGGGMEETQYF. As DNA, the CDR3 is TGTGCCAGCAGCTTAGGGGGGGGTATGGAAGAGACCCAGTACTTC.

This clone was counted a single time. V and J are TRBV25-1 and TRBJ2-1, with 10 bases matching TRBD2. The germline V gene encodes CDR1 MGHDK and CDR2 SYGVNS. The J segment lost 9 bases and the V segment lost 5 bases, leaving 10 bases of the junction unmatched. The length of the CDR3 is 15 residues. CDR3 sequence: CASSLTSGIGVEQFF. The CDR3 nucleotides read TGTGCCAGCAGTTTAACTAGCGGGATAGGTGTTGAGCAGTTCTTC.

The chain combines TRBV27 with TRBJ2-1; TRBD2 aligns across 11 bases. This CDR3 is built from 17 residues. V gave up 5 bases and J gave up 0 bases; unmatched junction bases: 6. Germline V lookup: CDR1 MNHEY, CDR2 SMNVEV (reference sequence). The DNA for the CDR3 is TGTGCCAGCAGTACGGGACTAGCGGCGAGCTCCTACAATGAGCAGTTCTTC. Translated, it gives CASSTGLAASSYNEQFF.

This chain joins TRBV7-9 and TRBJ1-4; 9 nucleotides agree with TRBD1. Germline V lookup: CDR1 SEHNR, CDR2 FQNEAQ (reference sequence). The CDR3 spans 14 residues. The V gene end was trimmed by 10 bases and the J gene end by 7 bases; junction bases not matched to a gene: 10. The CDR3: CATAATGGFEKLFF. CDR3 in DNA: TGTGCCACCGCCGCGACAGGGGGATTTGAAAAACTGTTTTTT.